This T cell receptor beta chain is from a study of post-analysis software for immune sequencing data. A remark on this clonotype: Antigen specificity is unknown.

Germline V gives CDR1 SQVTM, CDR2 ANQGSEA. The germline V and J ends were trimmed by 2 bases and 0 bases, with 4 bases remaining between them. The CDR3 extends over 12 amino acids. Broader study findings: In patients, TRBV5-6, TRBV5-1 and TRBV20-1 belonged to five or six TRBV segments found more frequently than in controls.

Incorporated into the TCR beta cDNA libraries were unique molecular identifiers, which served to reduce PCR and sequencing biases. TCRdb re-analysed the PCR reads in MiXCR, keeping a single row per CDR3 protein. The data hold about 770,000 distinct CDR3 sequences, with 46% observed a single time. Sequencing was done on a sample of blood. The source is a girl aged 10 to 17 with multiple sclerosis. V usage is TRBV29-1 and J usage is TRBJ1-2; D not resolved. The CDR3 is CSVEIANYGYTF. DNA for the CDR3: TGCAGCGTTGAAATAGCTAACTATGGCTACACCTTC.